A selection of T cell receptor beta chains follows, all from one sample in a study of blood T cells in healthy people across ages. Each CDR3 protein is one row after TCRdb ran MiXCR on the 5' RACE reads. Among about 1.1 million distinct CDR3 sequences listed, about two fifths were seen once. Sequencing used blood. Receptors originate from a man younger than 35 in good health. Each CDR3 is given with its conserved first and last residue. A D gene is named only where the DNA matches it firmly. Clone size is shown for a subset of rows, as once, few, many or a class of expanded clone.

v_gene: TRBV6-6; d_gene: .; abundance: few; j_gene: TRBJ2-5; CDR3aa: CASSRELSIITTQYF; CDR3nt: TGTGCCAGCAGCCGTGAACTCAGCATCATAACGACCCAGTACTTC
v_gene: TRBV6-2/TRBV6-3; d_gene: .; abundance: .; j_gene: TRBJ2-3; CDR3aa: CASSYPSTGGTDTQYF; CDR3nt: TGTGCCAGCAGTTACCCCTCCACGGGAGGCACAGATACGCAGTATTTT
v_gene: TRBV20-1; d_gene: .; abundance: few; j_gene: TRBJ1-1; CDR3aa: CSAREVLNTEAFF; CDR3nt: TGCAGTGCTAGGGAGGTTCTGAACACTGAAGCTTTCTTT
v_gene: TRBV7-2; d_gene: .; abundance: few; j_gene: TRBJ1-5; CDR3aa: CASSLWGSDNQPQHF; CDR3nt: TGTGCCAGCAGCTTATGGGGGAGCGACAATCAGCCCCAGCATTTT
v_gene: TRBV15; d_gene: .; abundance: .; j_gene: TRBJ1-3; CDR3aa: CATSRGVSGNTIYF; CDR3nt: TGTGCCACCAGCAGGGGAGTCTCTGGAAACACCATATATTTT
v_gene: TRBV20-1; d_gene: .; abundance: .; j_gene: TRBJ1-1; CDR3aa: CSAGGGARAFF; CDR3nt: TGCAGTGCAGGGGGGGGTGCACGAGCTTTCTTT
v_gene: TRBV5-1; d_gene: .; abundance: .; j_gene: TRBJ2-1; CDR3aa: CASSLGTMSGGDEQFF; CDR3nt: TGCGCCAGCAGCTTGGGGACAATGTCGGGCGGTGATGAGCAGTTCTTC
v_gene: TRBV30; d_gene: .; abundance: .; j_gene: TRBJ1-6; CDR3aa: CAWSTVNSPLHF; CDR3nt: TGTGCCTGGAGTACTGTTAATTCACCCCTCCACTTT
v_gene: TRBV19; d_gene: .; abundance: .; j_gene: TRBJ1-2; CDR3aa: CASSGTQRNGYTF; CDR3nt: TGTGCCAGTAGTGGGACACAGCGGAATGGCTACACCTTC
v_gene: TRBV25-1; d_gene: .; abundance: .; j_gene: TRBJ1-1; CDR3aa: CASSDGGYGAFF; CDR3nt: TGTGCCAGCAGTGATGGAGGATACGGAGCTTTCTTT
v_gene: TRBV27; d_gene: TRBD1; abundance: .; j_gene: TRBJ1-2; CDR3aa: CASRGQGGGYTF; CDR3nt: TGTGCCAGCAGAGGACAGGGTGGCGGCTACACCTTC
v_gene: TRBV5-6; d_gene: TRBD1; abundance: few; j_gene: TRBJ1-4; CDR3aa: CASSLAETGGDEKLFF; CDR3nt: TGTGCCAGCAGCTTGGCGGAGACAGGGGGGGATGAAAAACTGTTTTTT
v_gene: TRBV20-1; d_gene: TRBD1; abundance: few; j_gene: TRBJ1-5; CDR3aa: CSARVGGQGSNQPQHF; CDR3nt: TGCAGTGCTAGAGTAGGGGGACAGGGAAGCAATCAGCCCCAGCATTTT
v_gene: TRBV11-1; d_gene: .; abundance: many; j_gene: TRBJ2-1; CDR3aa: CASSLSGPNNEQFF; CDR3nt: TGTGCCAGCAGCCTCTCAGGACCAAACAATGAGCAGTTCTTC
v_gene: TRBV21-1; d_gene: .; abundance: once; j_gene: TRBJ2-7; CDR3aa: CASSRAGSHISYEQYF; CDR3nt: TGTGCCAGCAGCAGGGCAGGGTCCCATATATCCTACGAGCAGTACTTC
v_gene: TRBV24-1; d_gene: .; abundance: .; j_gene: TRBJ2-3; CDR3aa: CATRGSGTDTQYF; CDR3nt: TGTGCCACCAGAGGGTCGGGCACAGATACGCAGTATTTT
v_gene: TRBV5-1; d_gene: .; abundance: .; j_gene: TRBJ1-6; CDR3aa: CASSLDPYRHNSPLHF; CDR3nt: TGCGCCAGCAGCTTGGACCCTTATCGGCATAATTCACCCCTCCACTTT
v_gene: TRBV7-9; d_gene: TRBD1; abundance: few; j_gene: TRBJ2-4; CDR3aa: CASSPVILRGLAKNIQYF; CDR3nt: TGTGCCAGCAGCCCTGTGATACTCAGGGGGCTAGCCAAAAACATTCAGTACTTC
v_gene: TRBV6-1; d_gene: .; abundance: .; j_gene: TRBJ2-3; CDR3aa: CASSEVSDPGTDTQYF; CDR3nt: TGTGCCAGCAGTGAAGTATCCGACCCCGGAACAGATACGCAGTATTTT
v_gene: TRBV11-2; d_gene: .; abundance: .; j_gene: TRBJ1-3; CDR3aa: CASSLLAGAWNTIYF; CDR3nt: TGTGCCAGCAGCTTATTGGCCGGGGCCTGGAACACCATATATTTT
v_gene: TRBV20-1; d_gene: TRBD2; abundance: .; j_gene: TRBJ2-1; CDR3aa: CSAIGAGGPSSYNEQFF; CDR3nt: TGCAGTGCTATCGGAGCGGGGGGCCCGAGCTCCTACAATGAGCAGTTCTTC
v_gene: TRBV12-3/TRBV12-4; d_gene: .; abundance: many; j_gene: TRBJ1-1; CDR3aa: CASSPTLNTEAFF; CDR3nt: TGCGCCAGCAGCCCGACACTGAACACTGAAGCTTTCTTT
v_gene: TRBV4-1; d_gene: .; abundance: few; j_gene: TRBJ1-5; CDR3aa: CASSPGRDRVNQPQHF; CDR3nt: TGCGCCAGCAGCCCAGGACGTGACCGAGTTAATCAGCCCCAGCATTTT
v_gene: TRBV7-9; d_gene: TRBD1; abundance: once; j_gene: TRBJ2-1; CDR3aa: CASSYRDRGWNEQFF; CDR3nt: TGTGCCAGCAGCTACCGGGACAGGGGCTGGAATGAGCAGTTCTTC
v_gene: TRBV29-1; d_gene: .; abundance: few; j_gene: TRBJ1-1; CDR3aa: CSVDFGGHTEAFF; CDR3nt: TGCAGCGTTGATTTCGGGGGGCACACTGAAGCTTTCTTT
v_gene: TRBV24-1; d_gene: .; abundance: few; j_gene: TRBJ1-2; CDR3aa: CATSDWDGSNYGYTF; CDR3nt: TGTGCCACCAGTGATTGGGACGGCTCTAACTATGGCTACACCTTC
v_gene: TRBV20-1; d_gene: TRBD1; abundance: few; j_gene: TRBJ1-1; CDR3aa: CSARGIRTGDTEAFF; CDR3nt: TGCAGTGCTAGGGGGATTAGGACAGGGGACACTGAAGCTTTCTTT
v_gene: TRBV10-3; d_gene: .; abundance: .; j_gene: TRBJ2-3; CDR3aa: CAISERSDTQYF; CDR3nt: TGTGCCATCAGTGAAAGGTCAGATACGCAGTATTTT
v_gene: TRBV12-3/TRBV12-4; d_gene: TRBD1; abundance: many; j_gene: TRBJ2-3; CDR3aa: CASSLDRVSDTQYF; CDR3nt: TGTGCCAGCAGTCTCGACAGGGTATCGGATACGCAGTATTTT
v_gene: TRBV20-1; d_gene: .; abundance: .; j_gene: TRBJ2-1; CDR3aa: CSASAGVYNEQFF; CDR3nt: TGCAGTGCTAGCGCAGGGGTCTACAATGAGCAGTTCTTC
v_gene: TRBV11-2; d_gene: .; abundance: .; j_gene: TRBJ2-2; CDR3aa: CASSLRQNTGELFF; CDR3nt: TGTGCCAGCAGCTTACGACAGAACACCGGGGAGCTGTTTTTT
v_gene: TRBV6-5; d_gene: TRBD1; abundance: .; j_gene: TRBJ2-1; CDR3aa: CASSYLGTGGPNEQFF; CDR3nt: TGTGCCAGCAGTTACTTAGGGACAGGGGGGCCCAATGAGCAGTTCTTC
v_gene: TRBV3-1; d_gene: .; abundance: .; j_gene: TRBJ1-1; CDR3aa: CASSRSGGSEAFF; CDR3nt: TGTGCCAGCAGCCGGAGCGGAGGGTCTGAAGCTTTCTTT
v_gene: TRBV12-3/TRBV12-4; d_gene: TRBD1; abundance: .; j_gene: TRBJ2-2; CDR3aa: CATPGTGNTGELFF; CDR3nt: TGTGCCACTCCCGGGACAGGGAACACCGGGGAGCTGTTTTTT
v_gene: TRBV10-3; d_gene: .; abundance: once; j_gene: TRBJ2-2; CDR3aa: CAISELPRKGTHANTGELFF; CDR3nt: TGTGCCATCAGTGAGTTGCCCAGGAAAGGGACACACGCGAACACCGGGGAGCTGTTTTTT
v_gene: TRBV25-1; d_gene: .; abundance: .; j_gene: TRBJ1-2; CDR3aa: CASSQHSPSYGYTF; CDR3nt: TGTGCCAGCAGTCAGCACTCCCCGTCTTATGGCTACACCTTC
v_gene: TRBV6-6; d_gene: TRBD2; abundance: few; j_gene: TRBJ2-3; CDR3aa: CASTILAGGFNTQYF; CDR3nt: TGTGCCAGCACCATACTAGCGGGGGGTTTTAATACGCAGTATTTT
v_gene: TRBV18; d_gene: .; abundance: .; j_gene: TRBJ1-5; CDR3aa: CASSPRPTGHPSNQPQHF; CDR3nt: TGTGCCAGCTCACCCCGTCCTACGGGACATCCTAGCAATCAGCCCCAGCATTTT
v_gene: TRBV7-2; d_gene: TRBD1; abundance: .; j_gene: TRBJ2-7; CDR3aa: CASSSTGPLYEQYF; CDR3nt: TGTGCCAGCAGCTCGACAGGGCCCCTCTACGAGCAGTACTTC
v_gene: TRBV29-1; d_gene: .; abundance: .; j_gene: TRBJ1-2; CDR3aa: CSLNQGIYGYTF; CDR3nt: TGCAGCCTGAATCAGGGCATCTATGGCTACACCTTC
v_gene: TRBV7-2; d_gene: TRBD2; abundance: .; j_gene: TRBJ2-3; CDR3aa: CASSTGLAGASTDTQYF; CDR3nt: TGTGCCAGCAGCACGGGACTAGCGGGGGCCAGCACAGATACGCAGTATTTT
v_gene: TRBV11-2; d_gene: .; abundance: .; j_gene: TRBJ2-1; CDR3aa: CASSLEWQGYNEQFF; CDR3nt: TGTGCCAGCAGCTTAGAATGGCAGGGCTACAATGAGCAGTTCTTC
v_gene: TRBV12-5; d_gene: TRBD2; abundance: .; j_gene: TRBJ2-3; CDR3aa: CASGLGDAGLAGGFPTDTQYF; CDR3nt: TGTGCTAGTGGTTTAGGGGACGCTGGACTAGCGGGGGGATTTCCCACAGATACGCAGTATTTT
v_gene: TRBV5-1; d_gene: TRBD2; abundance: .; j_gene: TRBJ2-5; CDR3aa: CASSLAGERGISYQETQYF; CDR3nt: TGCGCCAGCAGCTTGGCCGGCGAGCGGGGGATATCGTACCAAGAGACCCAGTACTTC
v_gene: TRBV4-2; d_gene: .; abundance: .; j_gene: TRBJ1-2; CDR3aa: CASSQEISLGYTF; CDR3nt: TGTGCCAGCAGCCAAGAGATCAGTTTAGGCTACACCTTC
v_gene: TRBV24-1; d_gene: .; abundance: .; j_gene: TRBJ2-1; CDR3aa: CATSVPGYNEQFF; CDR3nt: TGTGCCACCAGTGTCCCGGGATACAATGAGCAGTTCTTC
v_gene: TRBV3-1; d_gene: TRBD1; abundance: .; j_gene: TRBJ2-4; CDR3aa: CASSQGSGTAAVAKNIQYF; CDR3nt: TGTGCCAGCAGCCAAGGTTCCGGGACAGCGGCGGTAGCCAAAAACATTCAGTACTTC
v_gene: TRBV10-3; d_gene: TRBD1; abundance: .; j_gene: TRBJ1-4; CDR3aa: CAISPGQHEKLFF; CDR3nt: TGTGCCATCAGCCCGGGACAGCATGAAAAACTGTTTTTT
v_gene: TRBV5-1; d_gene: .; abundance: many; j_gene: TRBJ2-7; CDR3aa: CASSLAPSSYEQYF; CDR3nt: TGCGCCAGCAGCTTGGCTCCCAGCTCCTACGAGCAGTACTTC
v_gene: TRBV4-1; d_gene: .; abundance: many; j_gene: TRBJ2-3; CDR3aa: CASSQDPWADTQYF; CDR3nt: TGCGCCAGCAGCCAAGATCCGTGGGCAGATACGCAGTATTTT
v_gene: TRBV6-6; d_gene: TRBD1; abundance: .; j_gene: TRBJ1-5; CDR3aa: CASSWTGRSNQPQHF; CDR3nt: TGTGCCAGCAGTTGGACAGGGAGGAGCAATCAGCCCCAGCATTTT
v_gene: TRBV6-5; d_gene: TRBD1; abundance: .; j_gene: TRBJ1-2; CDR3aa: CASSSTPGQGSGYTF; CDR3nt: TGTGCCAGCAGTTCTACACCGGGACAGGGAAGTGGCTACACCTTC
v_gene: TRBV7-9; d_gene: .; abundance: few; j_gene: TRBJ2-3; CDR3aa: CASSIGSQLIDTQYF; CDR3nt: TGTGCCAGCAGCATAGGGAGCCAGTTGATAGATACGCAGTATTTT
v_gene: TRBV7-2; d_gene: .; abundance: .; j_gene: TRBJ2-5; CDR3aa: CASSSRRGRGIEQYF; CDR3nt: TGTGCCAGCAGCTCCCGGAGGGGCAGGGGAATTGAGCAGTACTTC
v_gene: TRBV25-1; d_gene: .; abundance: few; j_gene: TRBJ2-1; CDR3aa: CASSELKGGLGEQFF; CDR3nt: TGTGCCAGCAGTGAATTAAAAGGCGGCCTCGGTGAGCAGTTCTTC
v_gene: TRBV6-1; d_gene: .; abundance: .; j_gene: TRBJ1-1; CDR3aa: CPAAETLNAEAFF; CDR3nt: TGTCCCGCCGCGGAAACATTGAACGCTGAAGCTTTCTTT
v_gene: TRBV12-3/TRBV12-4; d_gene: .; abundance: .; j_gene: TRBJ1-1; CDR3aa: CASSFQGQNTEAFF; CDR3nt: TGTGCCAGCAGTTTTCAGGGGCAGAACACTGAAGCTTTCTTT
v_gene: TRBV5-1; d_gene: .; abundance: .; j_gene: TRBJ1-2; CDR3aa: CASSLPAGANYGYTF; CDR3nt: TGCGCCAGCAGCCTCCCGGCAGGGGCTAACTATGGCTACACCTTC
v_gene: TRBV6-6; d_gene: TRBD1; abundance: .; j_gene: TRBJ1-5; CDR3aa: CASSDRTGYVGPQHF; CDR3nt: TGTGCCAGCAGTGACAGGACAGGGTATGTTGGGCCCCAGCATTTT
v_gene: TRBV25-1; d_gene: .; abundance: few; j_gene: TRBJ2-5; CDR3aa: CASTPPGAQETQYF; CDR3nt: TGTGCCAGCACCCCTCCGGGGGCCCAAGAGACCCAGTACTTC